These T cell receptor beta chains were read from a single sample in a study of T cells in Graves' hyperthyroidism and ophthalmopathy. TCRdb itself ran the multiplex PCR reads through MiXCR, one entry per CDR3 protein. The repertoire consists of hundreds of thousands of distinct CDR3 sequences, with 16% occurring once and the leading ten covering less than 3.5%. Source material: blood. The source is a woman aged 40 to 50 with Graves' ophthalmopathy. Both conserved end residues are part of each CDR3. D genes are given only for firm matches. Size tells how often a clone was seen (once, few, many) or the class of an expanded clone, and some rows leave it out.

>TRBV20-1|.|TRBJ2-1|TRBD1
CSAETGGGDEQFF
TGCAGTGCTGAAACAGGGGGCGGCGATGAGCAGTTCTTC
>TRBV12-3/TRBV12-4|many|TRBJ1-3|TRBD1
CASSWDRLSGNTIYF
TGTGCCAGCAGCTGGGACAGACTCTCTGGAAACACCATATATTTT
>TRBV27|few|TRBJ2-1|.
CASSLEWAQTNNEQFF
TGTGCCAGCAGTTTAGAGTGGGCCCAAACTAACAATGAGCAGTTCTTC
>TRBV6-2/TRBV6-3|.|TRBJ2-5|.
CASSYSRFRGATFDETQYF
TGTGCCAGCAGTTACTCCCGTTTTCGGGGGGCTACCTTTGACGAGACCCAGTACTTC
>TRBV5-8|many|TRBJ2-5|.
CASSLEGRGFETQYF
TGTGCCAGCAGCTTGGAGGGGAGAGGGTTCGAGACCCAGTACTTC
>TRBV6-5|.|TRBJ1-6|.
CASSYSLRKGSYNSPLHF
TGTGCCAGCAGTTACTCATTGAGGAAGGGCTCCTATAATTCACCCCTCCACTTT
>TRBV5-1|many|TRBJ2-5|TRBD2
CASSQAGEETQYF
TGTGCCAGCAGCCAAGCGGGGGAAGAGACCCAGTACTTC
>TRBV20-1|many|TRBJ2-1|TRBD2
CSAVSGGYNEQFF
TGCAGTGCCGTTAGCGGGGGATACAATGAGCAGTTCTTC
>TRBV20-1|many|TRBJ1-1|.
CSAREPQGDTEAFF
TGCAGTGCTAGAGAGCCACAGGGAGACACTGAAGCTTTCTTT
>TRBV7-9|few|TRBJ2-1|TRBD2
CASSSPYSGSRQFF
TGTGCCAGCAGCTCCCCTTATAGCGGGAGTAGGCAGTTCTTC
>TRBV6-5|many|TRBJ1-1|.
CASSYYRDPGTEAFF
TGTGCCAGCAGTTACTACAGGGATCCGGGGACTGAAGCTTTCTTT
>TRBV11-2|many|TRBJ1-3|TRBD1
CASSWTGGNTIYF
TGTGCCAGCAGCTGGACAGGGGGAAACACCATATATTTT
>TRBV11-2|many|TRBJ2-2|.
CASSSDPDDGELFF
TGTGCCAGCAGCTCGGACCCGGACGACGGGGAGCTGTTTTTT
>TRBV29-1|.|TRBJ2-3|TRBD2
CSAMGLAGDTQYF
TGCAGCGCCATGGGACTAGCGGGAGATACGCAGTATTTT
>TRBV12-3/TRBV12-4|many|TRBJ2-7|.
CASSLARGTYEQYF
TGTGCCAGCAGCTTGGCGCGGGGAACCTACGAGCAGTACTTC
>TRBV12-3/TRBV12-4|many|TRBJ2-3|TRBD1
CASSSAGTGTDTQYF
TGTGCCAGCAGTTCGGCAGGGACAGGCACAGATACGCAGTATTTT
>TRBV7-9|many|TRBJ2-3|.
CASSLAGVITDTQYF
TGTGCCAGCAGCTTAGCGGGGGTGATTACAGATACGCAGTATTTT
>TRBV7-9|many|TRBJ2-1|TRBD2
CASSRGLSGIDEQFF
TGTGCCAGCAGCCGTGGACTAAGCGGGATCGATGAGCAGTTCTTC